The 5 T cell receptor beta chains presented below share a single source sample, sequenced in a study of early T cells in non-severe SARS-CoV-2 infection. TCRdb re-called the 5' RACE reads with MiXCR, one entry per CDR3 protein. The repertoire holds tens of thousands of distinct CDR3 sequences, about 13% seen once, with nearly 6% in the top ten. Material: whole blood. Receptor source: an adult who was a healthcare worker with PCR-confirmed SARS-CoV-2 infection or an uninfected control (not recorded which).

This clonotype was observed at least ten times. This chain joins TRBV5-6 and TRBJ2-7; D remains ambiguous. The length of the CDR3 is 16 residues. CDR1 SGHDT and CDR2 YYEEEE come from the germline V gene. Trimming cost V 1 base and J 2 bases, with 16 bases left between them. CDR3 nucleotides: TGTGCCAGCAGCTTGAGGCCAGAGATGGGTACCTACGAGCAGTACTTC. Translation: CASSLRPEMGTYEQYF.

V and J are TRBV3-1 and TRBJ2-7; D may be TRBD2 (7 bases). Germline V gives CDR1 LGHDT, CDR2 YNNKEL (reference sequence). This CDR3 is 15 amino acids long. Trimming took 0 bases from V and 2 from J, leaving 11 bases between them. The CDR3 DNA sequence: TGTGCCAGCAGCCAAGATTCGGGGGGCCCCTACGAGCAGTACTTC. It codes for CASSQDSGGPYEQYF.

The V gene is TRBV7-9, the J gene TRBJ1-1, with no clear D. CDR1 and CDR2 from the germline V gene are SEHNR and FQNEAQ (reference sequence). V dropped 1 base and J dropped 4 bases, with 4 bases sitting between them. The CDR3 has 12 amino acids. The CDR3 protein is CASSLEVTEAFF. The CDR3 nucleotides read TGTGCCAGCAGCTTAGAGGTCACTGAAGCTTTCTTT.

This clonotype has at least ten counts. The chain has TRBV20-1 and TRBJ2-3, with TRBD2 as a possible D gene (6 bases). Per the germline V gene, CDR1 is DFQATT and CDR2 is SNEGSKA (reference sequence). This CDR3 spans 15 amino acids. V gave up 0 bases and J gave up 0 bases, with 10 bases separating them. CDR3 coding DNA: TGCAGTGCTAGAGATAGCGGAAGGAGCACAGATACGCAGTATTTT. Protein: CSARDSGRSTDTQYF.

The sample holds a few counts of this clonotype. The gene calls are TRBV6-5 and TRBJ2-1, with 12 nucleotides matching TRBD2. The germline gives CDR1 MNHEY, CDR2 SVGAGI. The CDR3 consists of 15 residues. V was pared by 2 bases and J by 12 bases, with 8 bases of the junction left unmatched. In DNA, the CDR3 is TGTGCCAGCAGTTACGAATTCACTAGCGGGAGGCCGCAGTTCTTC. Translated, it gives CASSYEFTSGRPQFF.